This paragraph covers one T cell receptor (beta chain) sequence. The sample is drawn from a study of radiation and T cells in renal cell carcinoma. TCRdb's copy holds only in-frame clones and misses some; the assay was immunoSEQ multiplex PCR. The sample includes 60,000 or so clones, around three quarters of them seen just once. Germline V lookup: CDR1 ENHRY, CDR2 SYGVKD. CDR3 size: 12 residues. Trimming stripped 0 bases from V and 3 bases from J, with 3 bases between. Regarding time point: blood 4 weeks post-SBRT, at nephrectomy. Indicated treatment: 15 Gy SBRT to primary tumor, nephrectomy 4 weeks later. Nephrectomy followed 15 Gy stereotactic body radiation by 4 weeks. This renal cell carcinoma was of the clear cell type.

The sequence derives from a man aged 55 to 70 with renal cell carcinoma. Sequencing was performed on blood, taken from a patient whose treatment included radiotherapy and nephrectomy. The J gene is TRBJ2-7, the V gene TRBV10-3; D is undetermined. This CDR3 reads CAISESSYEQYF. The CDR3 DNA follows: TGTGCCATCAGTGAGTCCAGCTACGAGCAGTACTTC.